Listed here is a single T cell receptor beta chain. Profiling relied on immunoSEQ multiplex PCR, and the TCRdb table lists in-frame clones only, not all of them. This table holds over 90,000 clones, 81% found once. The data belong to a study of blood T cell repertoires in COVID-19. Study in general: COVID-19 samples from acute and convalescent phases originated in the United States, Italy and Spain.

Germline CDR1 LNHNV, CDR2 YYDKDF (reference sequence). The CDR3 consists of 15 residues. Trimming removed 5 bases from V and 5 bases from J; junction bases left unmatched: 11. The TCR originated in a man aged 80 or over with active or convalescent COVID-19. Specimen: peripheral blood. This chain joins TRBV15 and TRBJ2-5, with 7 bases that match TRBD1. CDR3 sequence: CATSGRQGEGETQYF. In nucleotides, the CDR3 is TGTGCCACCAGCGGAAGACAGGGTGAGGGCGAGACCCAGTACTTC.